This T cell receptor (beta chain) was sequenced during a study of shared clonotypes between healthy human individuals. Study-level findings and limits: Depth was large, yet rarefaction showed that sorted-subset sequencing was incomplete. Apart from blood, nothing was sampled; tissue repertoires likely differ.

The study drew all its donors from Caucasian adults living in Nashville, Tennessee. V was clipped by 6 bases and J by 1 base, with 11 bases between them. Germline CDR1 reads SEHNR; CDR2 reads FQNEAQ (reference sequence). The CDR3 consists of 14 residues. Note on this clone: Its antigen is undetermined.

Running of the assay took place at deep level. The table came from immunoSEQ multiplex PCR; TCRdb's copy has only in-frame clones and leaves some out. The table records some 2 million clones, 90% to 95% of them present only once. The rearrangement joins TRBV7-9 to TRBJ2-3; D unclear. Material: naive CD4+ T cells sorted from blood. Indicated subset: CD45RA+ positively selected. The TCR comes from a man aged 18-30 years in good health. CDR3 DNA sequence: TGTGCCAGCAGTTTCAGACTCGGCACAGATACGCAGTATTTT. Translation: CASSFRLGTDTQYF.